Presented here are 9 T cell receptor beta chains from one specimen sequenced in a study of blood T cell repertoires in COVID-19. TCRdb's table, derived via immunoSEQ multiplex PCR, lists solely in-frame clones and lacks some. The sample lists more than 45,000 clones; approximately 90% were seen once. Sequencing used peripheral blood. These receptors came from a woman of 80 years or more with acute or convalescent COVID-19.

The chain carries TRBV7-8 and TRBJ2-2; TRBD2 matches at 14 bases. CDR3 length equals 17 residues. Germline loops: CDR1 SGHVS, CDR2 FQNEAQ. Trimming cost V 5 bases and J 2 bases; bases outside gene matches: 4. This chain's CDR3 is CASSAGTSGGNTGELFF. Here the CDR3 DNA reads TGTGCCAGCAGCGCCGGGACTAGCGGGGGAAACACCGGGGAGCTGTTTTTT.

This chain links TRBV30 with TRBJ2-1, with a possible D match to TRBD2 (5 bases). The CDR3 sequence is 14 residues long. CDR1 and CDR2 from the germline V gene are GTSNPN and SVGIG (reference sequence). Trimming shortened V by 0 bases and J by 4 bases, and 10 bases separated the two germline ends. CDR3 sequence: CAWSVRSGYNEQFF. CDR3 nucleotides: TGTGCCTGGAGTGTACGAAGCGGATACAATGAGCAGTTCTTC.

The rearrangement uses TRBV24-1 and TRBJ2-7; TRBD1 might be the D (6 bases). This CDR3 is built from 13 residues. Trimming took off 5 bases at V and 3 bases at J, with 10 bases between the two ends. CDR1 is KGHDR and CDR2 is SFDVKD in the germline V gene. CDR3 amino acids: CATSGTEVYEQYF. The CDR3 nucleotides are TGTGCCACCAGTGGGACAGAAGTCTACGAGCAGTACTTC.

J is TRBJ1-1 and V is TRBV5-1; D not certain. The CDR3 loop spans 14 amino acids. The germline V gene encodes CDR1 SGHRS and CDR2 YFSETQ. Trimming left V 2 bases short and J 5 bases short, with 13 bases between. The CDR3 reads CASSLDPGRTEAFF. In DNA form, the CDR3 reads TGCGCCAGCAGCTTAGACCCCGGGAGGACTGAAGCTTTCTTT.

This rearrangement joins TRBV4-1 to TRBJ2-7; the match to TRBD2 covers 7 bases. The germline V gene has CDR1 MGHRA and CDR2 YSYEKL. J lost 8 bases, V lost 0 bases, and 10 bases had no gene match. CDR3 length: 15 residues. CDR3 sequence: CASSQDWSGARKQYF. The CDR3 region has the DNA TGCGCCAGCAGCCAAGATTGGAGCGGGGCCAGAAAGCAGTACTTC.

The rearrangement links TRBV19 to TRBJ1-2; tentatively, D is TRBD1 (5 bases). The V and J ends lost 6 bases and 5 bases respectively, with 10 bases between them. Germline CDR1 LNHDA, CDR2 SQIVND (reference sequence). The CDR3 runs to 12 residues. In nucleotides, the CDR3 is TGTGCCAGTAGGCAGGGAAGGTATGGCTACACCTTC. As protein: CASRQGRYGYTF.

This chain joins TRBV6-2 or TRBV6-3 and TRBJ1-1, with 9 bases lining up with TRBD1. Germline-derived CDR1 and CDR2 are MNHEY and SVGEGT. The CDR3 is 13 residues long. The junction had 2 bases not matched to a gene; V was cut back by 4 bases and J by 5 bases. CDR3 coding DNA: TGTGCCAGCAGTTGGGACAGGGCAACTGAAGCTTTCTTT. Its protein is CASSWDRATEAFF.

This clone appeared once. The CDR3 protein is CASSLVSGLAGGDTQYF. CDR3 nucleotide sequence: TGTGCCAGCAGCTTAGTGTCCGGACTAGCGGGAGGGGATACGCAGTATTTT. This chain joins TRBV7-9 and TRBJ2-3, with TRBD2 matching over 15 bases. CDR1 SEHNR and CDR2 FQNEAQ come from the germline V gene (reference sequence). This CDR3 is built from 17 residues. Germline trimming cut 1 base from V and 6 bases from J; bases unmatched to any gene: 5.

Written as DNA, the CDR3 is TGTGCCAGCTTCCTTGGGCATGGAAACACCATATATTTT. It yields the protein CASFLGHGNTIYF. The chain has TRBV6-5 and TRBJ1-3; D unclear. With 8 bases removed from V and 3 bases from J, the gap between germline ends came to 11 bases. The CDR3 extends over 13 amino acids. CDR1 and CDR2 from the germline V gene are MNHEY and SVGAGI.